Below are 20 T cell receptor beta chains sequenced from a single sample in a study of T cells after yellow fever vaccination (dated by TCRdb to between 2018 and 2021). The protocol used for the library was 5' RACE. Instrument on record: Illumina HiSeq 2500. TCRdb reworked the public reads: Q25 trimming with fastp, MiXCR clone assembly, productive beta chains retained. Identical CDR3 proteins give one entry, which carries the most common genes and DNA. The table for this sample lists more than 450,000 distinct CDR3 sequences; roughly a fifth of them were counted only once. The leading ten clones occupy around 17% of the sample. This specimen's treatment or condition label, per the study, means: live attenuated yellow fever vaccine strain. The specimen was PBMCs, collected 21 days after the first yellow fever vaccination. Every receptor here comes from a man in his late teens or twenties who received the YFV17D yellow fever vaccine.

The V call is TRBV24-1, the J call TRBJ2-3, with TRBD2 matching over 7 bases. From germline, CDR1 is KGHDR and CDR2 SFDVKD. The CDR3 totals 14 residues. The J segment lost 3 bases and the V segment lost 4 bases, leaving 3 bases of the junction unmatched. The CDR3 here is CATSDPGLTDTQYF. DNA for the CDR3: TGTGCCACCAGTGACCCGGGACTAACAGATACGCAGTATTTT.

The chain has TRBV3-1 and TRBJ1-5, with TRBD1 as a possible D gene (5 bases). The CDR3 has 16 amino acids. CDR1 and CDR2 from the germline V gene are LGHDT and YNNKEL (reference sequence). The V end lost 3 bases, the J end lost 9 bases, and 21 bases lay between the germline ends. CDR3 residues: CASSQTRGGTRGPQHF. CDR3 coding DNA: TGTGCCAGCAGCCAGACGCGGGGGGGTACCCGTGGGCCCCAGCATTTT. Full variable domain (remainder filled in from reference TRBV3-1 and TRBJ1-5): DTAVSQTPKYLVTQMGNDKSIKCEQNLGHDTMYWYKQDSKKFLKIMFSYNNKELIINETVPNRFSPKSPDKAHLNLHINSLELGDSAVYFCASSQTRGGTRGPQHFGDGTRLSIL.

The J gene is TRBJ1-3, the V gene TRBV6-5, with D possibly being TRBD1 (5 bases). The CDR3 is 15 residues long. Germline V gives CDR1 MNHEY, CDR2 SVGAGI. The V end lost 0 bases, the J end lost 3 bases, and 9 bases lay between the germline ends. CDR3 DNA sequence: TGTGCCAGCAGTTACTCGGGACGCTTTGGAAACACCATATATTTT. Translating it yields CASSYSGRFGNTIYF.

The rearrangement links TRBV6-5 to TRBJ1-4; D is perhaps TRBD1 (6 bases). This CDR3 is 15 amino acids long. V was pared by 0 bases and J by 10 bases, with 15 bases between. Per germline, CDR1 MNHEY and CDR2 SVGAGI. The chain's CDR3 is CASSYSQGRDGKLFF. CDR3 DNA sequence: TGTGCCAGCAGTTACTCCCAGGGGCGGGACGGAAAACTGTTTTTT.

This clonotype was seen a few times. V and J are TRBV7-9 and TRBJ2-4, with D perhaps TRBD1 or TRBD2 (7 bases each). Germline assignment: CDR1 SEHNR and CDR2 FQNEAQ (reference sequence). Trimming removed 4 bases at V and 6 bases at J, with 19 bases between. The CDR3 is made up of 16 amino acids. The CDR3 sequence is CASSSQGGRGRNIQYF. Written as DNA, the CDR3 is TGTGCCAGCAGCTCCCAGGGGGGGCGAGGAAGAAACATTCAGTACTTC.

The J gene is TRBJ1-5, the V gene TRBV5-1; a possible D gene is TRBD1 (5 bases). CDR3 length: 14 residues. Germline V gives CDR1 SGHRS, CDR2 YFSETQ. V gave up 5 bases and J gave up 4 bases, with 13 bases separating them. Here the CDR3 reads CASSPGAGNQPQHF. The CDR3, as DNA: TGCGCCAGCAGTCCCGGGGCGGGGAATCAGCCCCAGCATTTT. The full variable domain, its missing parts supplied by reference TRBV5-1 and TRBJ1-5, is KAGVTQTPRYLIKTRGQQVTLSCSPISGHRSVSWYQQTPGQGLQFLFEYFSETQRNKGNFPGRFSGRQFSNSRSEMNVSTLELGDSALYLCASSPGAGNQPQHFGDGTRLSIL.

The chain uses TRBV24-1 and TRBJ2-1; 9 nucleotides line up with TRBD1. Germline assignment: CDR1 KGHDR and CDR2 SFDVKD. The J segment lost 1 base and the V segment lost 4 bases, leaving 10 bases of the junction unmatched. The CDR3 is 18 amino acids. The chain's CDR3 is CATSERPGQGVSYNEQFF. The DNA for the CDR3 is TGTGCCACCAGTGAGAGACCGGGACAGGGAGTATCCTACAATGAGCAGTTCTTC.

This clonotype was observed a few times. The junction departs from the called germline gene at one end, perhaps through a read error. The CDR3 sequence: CASGDAGSSYNSPLHF. CDR3 DNA sequence: TGTGCCAGCGGTGATGCAGGTAGCTCCTATAATTCACCCCTCCACTTT. The rearrangement uses TRBV6-1 and TRBJ1-6, with D unresolved. Germline assignment: CDR1 MNHNS and CDR2 SASEGT. The CDR3 is 16 amino acids.

The rearrangement uses TRBV7-2 and TRBJ2-5; D unresolved. The length of the CDR3 is 15 residues. Germline loops: CDR1 SGHTA, CDR2 FQGNSA. The ends were cut back, 6 bases at V and 4 bases at J, with 18 bases in the middle. CDR3 DNA sequence: TGTGCCAGCAGTCAGAACAGACCGCCCGGAGAGACCCAGTACTTC. Its translation: CASSQNRPPGETQYF.

CDR3 protein: CASSLQGSIQYF. As DNA, the CDR3 is TGCGCCAGCAGTTTACAGGGTAGCATTCAGTACTTC. The chain carries TRBV5-1 and TRBJ2-4; TRBD1 is a possible D gene (6 bases). Germline V gene data show CDR1 as SGHRS and CDR2 as YFSETQ. This CDR3 comprises 12 residues. V was cut by 5 bases and J by 9 bases, with 12 bases left in between. The full variable domain, rest sourced from reference TRBV5-1 and TRBJ2-4, is KAGVTQTPRYLIKTRGQQVTLSCSPISGHRSVSWYQQTPGQGLQFLFEYFSETQRNKGNFPGRFSGRQFSNSRSEMNVSTLELGDSALYLCASSLQGSIQYFGAGTRLSVL.

This clonotype was counted between two and nine times. The chain joins TRBV20-1 to TRBJ2-5; 10 nucleotides line up with TRBD2. Germline assignment: CDR1 DFQATT and CDR2 SNEGSKA (reference sequence). The CDR3 extends over 15 amino acids. V was clipped by 5 bases and J by 2 bases; unmatched bases: 8. The CDR3 reads CSAFLAGASQETQYF. In DNA, the CDR3 is TGCAGTGCTTTCCTAGCGGGGGCCTCACAAGAGACCCAGTACTTC.

This clonotype was observed a few times. The chain employs TRBV11-2 and TRBJ2-1; the D gene is possibly TRBD1 (6 bases). V was trimmed by 3 bases and J by 4 bases, leaving 13 bases between them. Germline V CDR1 and CDR2: SGHAT, FQNNGV. This CDR3 is 15 amino acids long. This CDR3 reads CASSFRDTDYNEQFF. The CDR3, as DNA: TGTGCCAGCAGCTTTAGGGACACAGATTACAATGAGCAGTTCTTC.

The table lists this clonotype with a few counts. The genes are TRBV12-3 or TRBV12-4 and TRBJ1-5, with 9 nucleotides matching TRBD1. V shed 6 bases, J shed 7 bases, and the junction held 7 bases outside the gene matches. The CDR3 sequence is 14 residues long. In DNA form, the CDR3 reads TGTGCCAGCAGCCGAAACAGGGGGCAGCAGCCCCAGCATTTT. Protein: CASSRNRGQQPQHF.

The genes are TRBV9 and TRBJ2-3; possibly TRBD1 or TRBD2 for D (6 bases each). This CDR3 region has 16 residues. Trimming took off 0 bases at V and 2 bases at J, with 13 bases between the two ends. CDR1 SGDLS and CDR2 YYNGEE come from the germline V gene. CDR3 sequence (DNA): TGTGCCAGCAGCGTAGTTGGGGGGCTACCCACAGATACGCAGTATTTT. It yields the protein CASSVVGGLPTDTQYF.

The rearrangement links TRBV5-1 to TRBJ1-1; D is possibly TRBD1 (6 bases). Per the germline V gene, CDR1 is SGHRS and CDR2 is YFSETQ. CDR3 length: 15 residues. Deletions cut 4 bases from V and 4 bases from J, with 17 bases between. DNA for the CDR3: TGCGCCAGCAGCCCGGGCGGGGGGCAGGGCACTGAAGCTTTCTTT. Translating it yields CASSPGGGQGTEAFF.

V gene TRBV7-2 combines with J gene TRBJ2-2; 7 bases map to TRBD2. The J segment lost 7 bases and the V segment lost 5 bases, leaving 10 bases of the junction unmatched. This CDR3 has 15 residues. CDR1 is SGHTA and CDR2 is FQGNSA in the germline V gene. CDR3 nucleotide sequence: TGTGCCAGCAGCCCCTGGACTAGTTTGGACGGGGAGCTGTTTTTT. Its translation: CASSPWTSLDGELFF.

V gene TRBV12-5 combines with J gene TRBJ2-7, with 12 bases fitting TRBD2. Germline lookup yields CDR1 LGHNT and CDR2 FRNRAP. With V trimmed by 4 bases and J by 3 bases, 4 bases remained unmatched. CDR3 size: 15 residues. The CDR3 nucleotides read TGTGCTAGTGGTTCCTCGACTAGCGGGGGCTACGAGCAGTACTTC. It is translated as CASGSSTSGGYEQYF.

This clonotype was seen a handful of times. This chain joins TRBV24-1 and TRBJ1-2; D is possibly TRBD1 (5 bases). This CDR3 comprises 15 residues. The V end was cut by 4 bases, the J end by 4 bases, with 15 bases between. Germline CDR1 KGHDR, CDR2 SFDVKD. CDR3 nucleotides: TGTGCCACCAGTGACCGCCCCGGGGGGATCTATGGCTACACCTTC. This translates into CATSDRPGGIYGYTF.

V usage is TRBV5-5 and J usage is TRBJ2-5; TRBD1 matches at 9 bases. The CDR3 has 16 amino acids. V was pared by 4 bases and J by 2 bases, with 9 bases of the junction left unmatched. Germline V gene lookup returns CDR1 SGHKS and CDR2 YYEKEE (reference sequence). CDR3 sequence: CASSPSPGTGQETQYF. DNA of the CDR3: TGTGCCAGCAGCCCGTCCCCTGGGACAGGGCAAGAGACCCAGTACTTC.

This clonotype was seen just once. CDR3 amino acids: CASSFSRDSSYEQYF. The CDR3, as DNA: TGTGCCAGCAGCTTCTCTCGGGACTCGTCCTACGAGCAGTACTTC. The chain employs TRBV7-2 and TRBJ2-7, with D perhaps TRBD2 (6 bases). CDR1 SGHTA and CDR2 FQGNSA come from the germline V gene. V dropped 3 bases and J dropped 1 base, with 13 bases sitting between them. The CDR3 is made up of 15 amino acids.